The 10 T cell receptor beta chains listed next were all sequenced from one sample in a study of T cell changes during pregnancy in multiple sclerosis. Sequencing used immunoSEQ multiplex PCR; TCRdb keeps in-frame clones, though not all of them. The sample has some 30,000 clones; around 89% are singletons. Here the sequenced sample was CD4+ T cells from peripheral blood mononuclear cells, taken in the third trimester of pregnancy. These TCRs come from a female donor in good health, enrolled as a control in a pregnancy study.

The sample holds a few counts of this clone. The chain joins TRBV5-8 to TRBJ2-7, with TRBD1 as a possible D gene (6 bases). The V and J ends lost 4 bases and 1 base respectively, with 15 bases between them. There are 15 residues in the CDR3. CDR1 and CDR2 from the germline V gene are SGHTS and YDEGEE. The CDR3 DNA follows: TGTGCCAGCAGCAGCCACAGGGTTGGGTCCTACGAGCAGTACTTC. Translating it yields CASSSHRVGSYEQYF.

This chain joins TRBV7-9 and TRBJ2-1, with a possible D match to TRBD2 (6 bases). Germline CDR1 and CDR2: SEHNR and FQNEAQ (reference sequence). Trimming stripped 5 bases from V and 4 bases from J, with 24 bases between. The CDR3 contains 18 residues. CDR3 amino acids: CASSPLRDSYSPYNEQFF. The CDR3 nucleotides are TGTGCCAGCAGCCCCCTCCGGGACTCCTACTCCCCTTACAATGAGCAGTTCTTC.

The V gene is TRBV30, the J gene TRBJ1-1; TRBD1 agrees at 11 bases. V dropped 1 base and J dropped 4; count of bases not matched to a gene: 2. CDR3 length: 14 residues. Germline CDR1 is GTSNPN and CDR2 is SVGIG (reference sequence). CDR3 amino acids: CAWSGGTGGTEAFF. The CDR3 nucleotides read TGTGCCTGGAGTGGAGGGACAGGGGGCACTGAAGCTTTCTTT.

CDR3 residues: CAWSVWLKGLAGVQTQYF. CDR3 nucleotide sequence: TGTGCCTGGAGTGTTTGGTTGAAAGGACTAGCGGGAGTTCAGACCCAGTACTTC. The gene calls are TRBV30 and TRBJ2-5, with 13 bases that match TRBD2. This CDR3 has 18 residues. V dropped 0 bases and J dropped 6; count of bases not matched to a gene: 13. CDR1 and CDR2 (germline): GTSNPN, SVGIG (reference sequence).

This clone occurred a few times. The rearrangement uses TRBV4-2 and TRBJ2-6; TRBD1 agrees at 9 bases. This CDR3 comprises 18 residues. The V gene end was trimmed by 4 bases and the J gene end by 4 bases; junction bases not matched to a gene: 11. Germline V gives CDR1 LGHNA, CDR2 YNFKEQ. The CDR3 reads CASSRSTGGAPGANVLTF. CDR3 DNA sequence: TGTGCCAGCAGCCGATCAACAGGGGGCGCACCCGGGGCCAACGTCCTGACTTTC.

The chain joins TRBV2 to TRBJ2-3, with 8 bases lining up with TRBD2. Per the germline V gene, CDR1 is SNHLY and CDR2 is FYNNEI. Trimming cost V 7 bases and J 1 base; bases outside gene matches: 4. This CDR3 has 14 residues. CDR3 DNA sequence: TGTGCCAGCAATCCAGCGGGGGGCACAGATACGCAGTATTTT. Amino acid sequence: CASNPAGGTDTQYF.

The gene calls are TRBV7-6 and TRBJ2-7, with D possibly being TRBD1 (5 bases). V was trimmed by 2 bases and J by 2 bases, leaving 13 bases between them. The germline V gene has CDR1 SGHVS and CDR2 FNYEAQ. There are 15 residues in the CDR3. CDR3 loop: CASSLSLDTPYEQYF. The DNA of the CDR3 is TGTGCCAGCAGCTTAAGCTTGGACACCCCCTACGAGCAGTACTTC.

This clone was recorded once. The rearrangement uses TRBV5-1 and TRBJ2-1; D not certain. Germline CDR1 is SGHRS and CDR2 is YFSETQ. CDR3 length: 16 residues. The germline V and J ends were trimmed by 1 base and 0 bases, with 11 bases remaining between them. The CDR3 here is CASSLFEFASYNEQFF. CDR3 coding DNA: TGCGCCAGCAGCTTGTTTGAGTTTGCCTCCTACAATGAGCAGTTCTTC.

This clone appeared a single time. The chain links TRBV25-1 to TRBJ1-1, with 7 nucleotides matching TRBD1. Unmatched junction bases numbered 9, after V lost 2 bases and J lost 9 bases. The length of the CDR3 is 14 residues. Germline V gene lookup returns CDR1 MGHDK and CDR2 SYGVNS. For the CDR3, the DNA is TGTGCCAGCAGTGAACCGGGCAAACAGGGGAAAGCTTTCTTT. Its protein is CASSEPGKQGKAFF. Complete variable domain (other parts from reference TRBV25-1 and TRBJ1-1): EADIYQTPRYLVIGTGKKITLECSQTMGHDKMYWYQQDPGMELHLIHYSYGVNSTEKGDLSSESTVSRIRTEHFPLTLESARPSHTSQYLCASSEPGKQGKAFFGQGTRLTVV.

This chain joins TRBV19 and TRBJ2-3; TRBD1 aligns across 8 bases. The CDR3 consists of 16 residues. Losses at the gene ends were 5 bases for V and 2 bases for J; bases not matched to a gene: 9. Per the germline V gene, CDR1 is LNHDA and CDR2 is SQIVND (reference sequence). CDR3 nucleotides: TGTGCCAGTAGTGTAGGACAGGGACGTAACACAGATACGCAGTATTTT. Amino acids: CASSVGQGRNTDTQYF.